The rows below give T cell receptor beta chains drawn from one sample of a study of blood T cell repertoires in COVID-19. Repertoires were generated with immunoSEQ multiplex PCR, while TCRdb's copy carries only in-frame clones and drops some. The data hold 300,000 or so clones, with more than 80% observed a single time. Sequenced input: PBMCs or T cells enriched from blood (not recorded which). The origin of the receptors is a woman in her 30s who had recovered from COVID-19. The CDR3 runs from the conserved cysteine through the conserved F or W. The order of the fields is V gene, clone size, J gene, CDR3 length, D gene, CDR3 DNA, CDR3 protein. A D gene is named only where the DNA matches it firmly. Clone sizes are given selectively: once, few, many, or a class where the clone is expanded.

TRBV19,once,TRBJ1-3,16,.,TGTGCCAGTAGTATGAAGTTCCGAGCCTCTGGAAACACCATATATTTT,CASSMKFRASGNTIYF
TRBV19,.,TRBJ2-3,16,TRBD2,TGTGCCAGTAGTATAACCCTAGCGGTTCACACAGATGCGCAGTATTTT,CASSITLAVHTDAQYF
TRBV28,once,TRBJ1-6,16,.,TGTGCCAGCAGTTTTCCCAGGGGTCAATATAATTCACCCCTCCACTTT,CASSFPRGQYNSPLHF
TRBV5-6,.,TRBJ1-6,14,TRBD1,TGTGCCAGCAGCTTGGGAGGGGGCAATTCACCCCTCCACTTT,CASSLGGGNSPLHF
TRBV6-1,.,TRBJ1-6,18,TRBD1,TGTGCCAGCAGTGGACAGGGAGGCTCTTCGAGACATAATTCACCCCTCCACTTT,CASSGQGGSSRHNSPLHF
TRBV23-1,.,TRBJ2-5,16,TRBD1,TGCGCCAGCAGTCAATCTTACAGGGGGGCTGGGGAGACCCAGTACTTC,CASSQSYRGAGETQYF
TRBV5-5,.,TRBJ1-1,13,.,TGTGCCAGCAGCTTGCTAGGTTCCACTGAAGCTTTCTTT,CASSLLGSTEAFF
TRBV9,.,TRBJ1-1,14,.,TGTGCCAGCAGCGTAAGCCCGGTGTCTACTGAAGCTTTCTTT,CASSVSPVSTEAFF
TRBV9,.,TRBJ1-2,11,.,TGTGCCAGCAGACGGGGCTATGGCTACACCTTC,CASRRGYGYTF
TRBV6-7,.,TRBJ2-7,20,TRBD2,TGTGCCAGCAGTTCGGCCGAAGGACTAGCGGGCGAAAGCAGCTCCTACGAGCAGTACTTC,CASSSAEGLAGESSSYEQYF